This TCR beta chain was identified during a study of Ad26.COV2.S vaccination and SARS-CoV-2 variants. The table came from immunoSEQ multiplex PCR; TCRdb's copy has only in-frame clones and leaves some out. Altogether around 320,000 clones are present, about 86% being singletons, with the ten largest covering 1.5% to 2.5%. Of note for this clone: Its antigen is not known.

The treatment is: around 19 received Ad26.COV2.S at low or high dose, single or two shots; 5 received placebo; per-sample allocation not given. Day 63 after the first vaccine or placebo injection was the time point for sampling. Vaccine was an Ad26 vector expressing Wuhan-strain SARS-CoV-2 spike. Study-wide points: The placebo group had lower spike-specific TCR breadth than the vaccine recipients did.

The sequencing used peripheral blood, collected in a trial of Ad26.COV2.S vaccine versus placebo. The sequence derives from a person aged 18-60 years who received the Ad26.COV2.S COVID-19 vaccine or a placebo.

This CDR3 reads CASSRSTGGGYEQYF. In DNA, the CDR3 is TGTGCCAGCAGCCGTAGTACAGGGGGGGGTTACGAGCAGTACTTC. The chain combines TRBV11-2 with TRBJ2-7; possibly TRBD1 for D (8 bases). CDR3 length equals 15 residues. Per the germline V gene, CDR1 is SGHAT and CDR2 is FQNNGV. V lost 5 bases and J 4 bases, leaving 18 bases between the germline ends.